A single sample is the source of the 29 T cell receptor beta chains below, sequenced in a study of blood T cell repertoires in COVID-19. Some clones are missing from TCRdb's copy, which holds only in-frame ones; the method was immunoSEQ multiplex PCR. The sample consists of hundreds of thousands of clones, around 89% of them appearing once. The sequenced sample consisted of PBMCs or T cells enriched from blood (not recorded which). All receptors come from a man aged 50-60 years who had been exposed to COVID-19.

The chain recombines TRBV5-4 with TRBJ2-1; D call uncertain. Trimming removed 2 bases at V and 0 bases at J, with 9 bases between. The CDR3 runs 15 residues. Germline CDR1 is SGHNT and CDR2 is YYREEE (reference sequence). The CDR3 sequence: CASSFGVSSYNEQFF. CDR3 DNA: TGTGCCAGCAGCTTCGGAGTCAGCTCCTACAATGAGCAGTTCTTC. Drawing the rest from reference TRBV5-4 and TRBJ2-1, the complete variable domain is ETGVTQSPTHLIKTRGQQVTLRCSSQSGHNTVSWYQQALGQGPQFIFQYYREEENGRGNFPPRFSGLQFPNYSSELNVNALELDDSALYLCASSFGVSSYNEQFFGPGTRLTVL.

The chain employs TRBV28 and TRBJ1-1; 10 nucleotides align to TRBD1. With V trimmed by 5 bases and J by 3 bases, 6 bases remained unmatched. The CDR3 length is 15 residues. The germline gives CDR1 MDHEN, CDR2 SYDVKM. For the CDR3, the DNA is TGTGCCAGCAGTCGACAGGGGGCCGGCGACACTGAAGCTTTCTTT. It codes for CASSRQGAGDTEAFF.

This clone came up a few times. The chain recombines TRBV6-4 with TRBJ2-1, with 10 positions matching TRBD2. J lost 8 bases, V lost 5 bases, and 12 bases had no gene match. This CDR3 region has 16 residues. Germline V gene lookup returns CDR1 MRHNA and CDR2 SNTAGT. This CDR3 reads CASSRLAGSGGYEQFF. CDR3 in DNA: TGTGCCAGCAGTCGACTAGCGGGCTCGGGGGGTTATGAGCAGTTCTTC.

The chain combines TRBV30 with TRBJ1-1; D remains unclear. Trimming took 3 bases from V and 6 from J, leaving 20 bases between them. The CDR3 extends over 15 amino acids. Germline loops: CDR1 GTSNPN, CDR2 SVGIG (reference sequence). The CDR3 spells CAWSGFFDGKSEAFF. In DNA, the CDR3 is TGTGCCTGGAGCGGGTTTTTTGACGGGAAGTCTGAAGCTTTCTTT.

In DNA form, the CDR3 reads TGTGCCAGCAGCCTACACAGGGGGCTCACTGAAGCTTTCTTT. Its protein product is CASSLHRGLTEAFF. This sequence joins TRBV7-2 and TRBJ1-1; 9 nucleotides match TRBD1. The germline gives CDR1 SGHTA, CDR2 FQGNSA. Germline trimming cut 5 bases from V and 4 bases from J; bases unmatched to any gene: 5. The CDR3 loop spans 14 amino acids.

J is TRBJ1-2 and V is TRBV28; 9 bases fit TRBD1. This CDR3 is 16 amino acids long. V was clipped by 10 bases and J by 5 bases; unmatched bases: 17. The V gene's germline CDR1 is MDHEN and CDR2 SYDVKM. CDR3 DNA: TGTGCCACCTCCAGAGACAGGGGGACTTTATGGTATGGCTACACCTTC. Translation gives CATSRDRGTLWYGYTF.

The chain links TRBV5-1 to TRBJ2-2; possible D gene TRBD2, 5 bases. The germline V and J ends were trimmed by 4 bases and 2 bases, with 12 bases remaining between them. The CDR3 has 15 residues. The germline gives CDR1 SGHRS, CDR2 YFSETQ. CDR3 region: CASSGVGGNTGELFF. CDR3 in DNA: TGCGCCAGCAGCGGGGTCGGAGGTAACACCGGGGAGCTGTTTTTT.

The V and J genes are TRBV28 and TRBJ1-1; D may be TRBD1 (5 bases). The V gene lost 7 bases and the J gene lost 5 bases, with 17 bases spanning the gap. Germline V lookup: CDR1 MDHEN, CDR2 SYDVKM. The CDR3 is 14 residues long. CDR3 DNA sequence: TGTGCCAGCACCACTGGGGGGATTGGGACTGAAGCTTTCTTT. This encodes CASTTGGIGTEAFF.

This clone occurred a few times. CDR3 region: CASSSGLAGFTGELFF. The CDR3 nucleotides are TGCGCCAGCAGCTCGGGACTAGCGGGATTCACCGGGGAGCTGTTTTTT. The chain couples TRBV5-1 to TRBJ2-2; 13 positions match TRBD2. The germline V gene encodes CDR1 SGHRS and CDR2 YFSETQ. The CDR3 is 16 amino acids. V trimming: 3 bases; J trimming: 4 bases; junction bases outside the gene matches: 3.

This clone has just one count. The CDR3 is CASYHRWDTQYF. CDR3 DNA sequence: TGCGCCAGCTATCACAGGTGGGATACGCAGTATTTT. The rearrangement links TRBV5-1 to TRBJ2-3; a possible D gene is TRBD1 (5 bases). Germline V gene lookup returns CDR1 SGHRS and CDR2 YFSETQ. The V end lost 7 bases, the J end lost 6 bases, and 12 bases lay between the germline ends. The CDR3 extends over 12 amino acids.

The chain has TRBV30 and TRBJ1-3; D gene uncertain. With 1 base removed from V and 0 bases from J, the gap between germline ends came to 7 bases. Looked up from germline, CDR1 is GTSNPN and CDR2 is SVGIG (reference sequence). CDR3 length equals 14 residues. The CDR3 region has the DNA TGTGCCTGGAGTGGGACTTACTCTGGAAACACCATATATTTT. It codes for CAWSGTYSGNTIYF. The full variable domain, rest sourced from reference TRBV30 and TRBJ1-3, is SQTIHQWPATLVQPVGSPLSLECTVEGTSNPNLYWYRQAAGRGLQLLFYSVGIGQISSEVPQNLSASRPQDRQFILSSKKLLLSDSGFYLCAWSGTYSGNTIYFGEGSWLTVV.

This chain uses TRBV7-2 with TRBJ1-5; D ambiguous. V lost 5 bases and J lost 1, with 12 bases in between. The length of the CDR3 is 15 residues. CDR1 SGHTA and CDR2 FQGNSA come from the germline V gene. In DNA form, the CDR3 reads TGTGCCAGCAGCCCATGGGGAGAGAGCAATCAGCCCCAGCATTTT. Its translation: CASSPWGESNQPQHF.

The J gene is TRBJ2-1, the V gene TRBV6-5; 12 bases line up with TRBD2. Germline V lookup: CDR1 MNHEY, CDR2 SVGAGI. V trimming: 2 bases; J trimming: 5 bases; junction bases outside the gene matches: 4. The CDR3 has 16 residues. The CDR3 sequence: CASSYQTSGSNNEQFF. The CDR3, as DNA: TGTGCCAGCAGTTACCAGACTAGCGGGAGTAACAATGAGCAGTTCTTC.

This chain links TRBV29-1 with TRBJ2-2, with TRBD2 matching 7 bases. Germline V gene lookup returns CDR1 SQVTM and CDR2 ANQGSEA. V dropped 0 bases and J dropped 3; count of bases not matched to a gene: 13. The CDR3 has 18 amino acids. For the CDR3, the DNA is TGCAGCGTTGAAGATCTTCAGGGAGGGGAATTCTACACCGGGGAGCTGTTTTTT. Its protein product is CSVEDLQGGEFYTGELFF.

On this clone itself: One end of the junction varies from germline; a read error may be responsible. This rearrangement joins TRBV7-7 to TRBJ2-1, with 8 bases identical to TRBD2. The CDR3 has 15 amino acids. Germline V gene data show CDR1 as SSHAT and CDR2 as FNYEAQ (reference sequence). In DNA, the CDR3 is TGTGCTAGCAGCCGGAACGGGGGGGCTTACAATGAGCAGTTCTTC. This gives the protein CASSRNGGAYNEQFF.

This clone appeared once. V and J are TRBV3-1 (or the pseudogene TRBV3-2) and TRBJ2-5; D is unclear. The CDR3 is 15 residues long. Germline-derived CDR1 and CDR2 are LGHDT and YNNKEL (reference sequence). V was clipped by 0 bases and J by 2 bases, with 10 bases between them. The CDR3 DNA is TGTGCCAGCAGCCAAGATTCAACAGATCAAGAGACCCAGTACTTC. Translated: CASSQDSTDQETQYF.

The chain links TRBV19 to TRBJ2-1, with no clear D. The CDR3 runs 12 residues. Trimming stripped 6 bases from V and 6 bases from J, with 9 bases between. Germline V CDR1 and CDR2: LNHDA, SQIVND (reference sequence). The CDR3 DNA reads as TGTGCCAGTAGCAGAAGTCTCAATGAGCAGTTCTTC. Amino acid sequence: CASSRSLNEQFF.

The V and J genes are TRBV3-1 (or the pseudogene TRBV3-2) and TRBJ1-1; D unresolved. The ends were cut back, 2 bases at V and 7 bases at J, with 11 bases in the middle. This CDR3 is 13 amino acids long. Per the germline V gene, CDR1 is LGHDT and CDR2 is YNNKEL (reference sequence). This CDR3 reads CASSQFGPNEAFF. As DNA, the CDR3 is TGTGCCAGCAGCCAATTTGGGCCCAATGAAGCTTTCTTT.

J is TRBJ1-1 and V is TRBV4-1; the D gene is possibly TRBD1 (5 bases). Germline lookup yields CDR1 MGHRA and CDR2 YSYEKL. This CDR3 region has 14 residues. V was trimmed by 2 bases and J by 1 base, leaving 8 bases between them. DNA for the CDR3: TGCGCCAGCAGCCAATGGCAGGGGAACACTGAAGCTTTCTTT. This translates into CASSQWQGNTEAFF.

This clone was observed a handful of times. The V gene is TRBV9, the J gene TRBJ2-7; weak D call: TRBD2 (6 bases). Germline V gene data show CDR1 as SGDLS and CDR2 as YYNGEE. With 7 bases removed from V and 5 bases from J, the gap between germline ends came to 22 bases. The length of the CDR3 is 15 residues. The DNA of the CDR3 is TGTGCCAGCTGGCAATCCTCCCCGGGACTTGACGAGCAGTACGTC. It yields the protein CASWQSSPGLDEQYV.

This chain joins TRBV5-1 and TRBJ2-7; 9 bases map to TRBD1. The V segment lost 4 bases and the J segment 6 bases; nucleotides outside the gene matches: 8. The germline CDR1 and CDR2 sequences are SGHRS and YFSETQ. CDR3 length: 14 amino acids. In DNA, the CDR3 is TGCGCCAGCAGCATGGGACAGGGAGATGGCGAGCAGTACTTC. It specifies CASSMGQGDGEQYF.

This chain joins TRBV29-1 and TRBJ2-1; 9 positions match TRBD2. Germline CDR1 is SQVTM and CDR2 is ANQGSEA. The CDR3 extends over 19 amino acids. Trimming removed 6 bases from V and 4 bases from J; junction bases left unmatched: 22. CDR3 DNA: TGCAGCGTAAAACATTCCCCCCGGGCTCAGCGGGGGGCGTACAATGAGCAGTTCTTC. Translating it yields CSVKHSPRAQRGAYNEQFF.

This clone was seen just once. The rearrangement uses TRBV5-6 and TRBJ2-7; D remains ambiguous. The CDR3 loop spans 16 amino acids. V was shortened by 3 bases and J by 6 bases, with 22 bases between the two germline ends. Germline values: CDR1 SGHDT, CDR2 YYEEEE. The CDR3 nucleotides read TGTGCCAGCAGCTGGAAGTTTGGTGGGCGACAAGGCGAGCAGTACGTC. Residues: CASSWKFGGRQGEQYV.

This chain links TRBV19 with TRBJ1-1, with 9 bases fitting TRBD1. After removal of 7 bases from V and 3 bases from J, the junction contained 9 bases not matched to a gene. This CDR3 spans 15 amino acids. Germline CDR1 and CDR2: LNHDA and SQIVND (reference sequence). Here the CDR3 reads CASIGDRDSYTEAFF. DNA for the CDR3: TGTGCCAGTATAGGGGACAGGGACTCGTACACTGAAGCTTTCTTT. The variable domain in full, completed from reference TRBV19 and TRBJ1-1, reads DGGITQSPKYLFRKEGQNVTLSCEQNLNHDAMYWYRQDPGQGLRLIYYSQIVNDFQKGDIAEGYSVSREKKESFPLTVTSAQKNPTAFYLCASIGDRDSYTEAFFGQGTRLTVV.

This clone was detected once. The chain combines TRBV5-1 with TRBJ1-5; 8 bases are a match to TRBD1. The germline V gene has CDR1 SGHRS and CDR2 YFSETQ. Trimming cost V 3 bases and J 3 bases; bases outside gene matches: 5. This CDR3 has 15 residues. CDR3 DNA sequence: TGCGCCAGCAGCTCCGGACAGGGATTCAATCAGCCCCAGCATTTT. Its protein product is CASSSGQGFNQPQHF.

The rearrangement joins TRBV2 to TRBJ1-3; TRBD1 agrees at 7 bases. With V trimmed by 7 bases and J by 0 bases, 12 bases remained unmatched. Germline CDR1 reads SNHLY; CDR2 reads FYNNEI. The CDR3 has 17 residues. The CDR3 region is CASILPWTGNSGNTIYF. DNA of the CDR3: TGTGCCAGCATTTTACCCTGGACAGGCAACTCTGGAAACACCATATATTTT.

The V call is TRBV5-1, the J call TRBJ2-5; D perhaps matches TRBD2 (6 bases). The CDR3 extends over 15 amino acids. V lost 3 bases, J lost 5 bases, and 17 bases lay in between. Germline V gene sequence: CDR1 SGHRS, CDR2 YFSETQ. DNA for the CDR3: TGCGCCAGCAGCTGGGTGAGTCCCCGGGAGGAGACCCAGTACTTC. As protein: CASSWVSPREETQYF.

The rearrangement links TRBV5-1 to TRBJ2-6; TRBD1 aligns across 8 bases. The junction had 11 bases not matched to a gene; V was cut back by 0 bases and J by 0 bases. The germline V gene encodes CDR1 SGHRS and CDR2 YFSETQ. The CDR3 sequence is 20 residues long. CDR3 amino acids: CASSLDPRTGSTSGANVLTF. Here the CDR3 DNA reads TGCGCCAGCAGCTTGGATCCTCGGACAGGGTCAACCTCTGGGGCCAACGTCCTGACTTTC.

The chain recombines TRBV7-3 with TRBJ2-7; D remains ambiguous. The V end was cut by 3 bases, the J end by 3 bases, with 9 bases between. The CDR3 has 13 residues. CDR1 is SGHTA and CDR2 is FQGTGA in the germline V gene. CDR3 region: CASSFGLNYEQYF. The CDR3 DNA reads as TGTGCCAGCAGCTTTGGGCTGAACTACGAGCAGTACTTC.